The rows below give T cell receptor beta chains drawn from one sample of a study of human T cells and chemical hapten exposure. A single record per CDR3 protein comes from TCRdb applying MiXCR to the RACE reads. This sample has approximately 49,000 distinct CDR3 sequences; about 9% occur once, and the top ten carry roughly 4.1%. The sample in question was whole blood, obtained in connection with sensitization to the hapten diphenylcyclopropenone (DPC). Receptor source: a woman between 50 and 59 years old with alopecia areata. Some clones in this sample may be carry-over from other donors' samples. CDR3s include the opening cysteine and the closing phenylalanine or tryptophan. A D gene is named only where the DNA matches it firmly. Size tells how often a clone was seen (once, few, many) or the class of an expanded clone, and some rows leave it out.

TRBV15	TRBD1	TRBJ1-1	many	CATSRETGSMNTEAFF	TGTGCCACCAGCAGAGAGACAGGGTCCATGAACACTGAAGCTTTCTTT
TRBV13	.	TRBJ2-1	few	CASSYRKAGSYNEQFF	TGTGCCAGCAGTTACCGGAAAGCTGGGTCCTACAATGAGCAGTTCTTC
TRBV7-9	.	TRBJ2-7	many	CASSLGAPGTYEQYF	TGTGCCAGCAGCTTAGGGGCCCCAGGGACCTACGAGCAGTACTTC
TRBV11-3	.	TRBJ2-1	.	CASSSGPNNEQFF	TGTGCCAGCAGCTCGGGACCAAACAATGAGCAGTTCTTC
TRBV2	.	TRBJ1-2	many	CASSHQGRYYGYTF	TGTGCCAGCAGTCATCAGGGTCGGTACTATGGCTACACCTTC
TRBV7-8	.	TRBJ1-2	many	CASSLERNYGYTF	TGTGCCAGCAGCTTAGAGAGAAACTATGGCTACACCTTC
TRBV7-9	.	TRBJ2-1	many	CASRGDPDEQFF	TGTGCCAGCAGGGGGGACCCAGACGAGCAGTTCTTC
TRBV20-1	.	TRBJ2-1	many	CSARDFGRDSEQFF	TGCAGTGCTAGAGATTTCGGGAGGGACAGTGAGCAGTTCTTC
TRBV6-1	.	TRBJ2-2	many	CASSELGQAWELFF	TGTGCCAGCAGTGAATTGGGTCAGGCGTGGGAGCTGTTTTTT
TRBV29-1	.	TRBJ2-1	many	CSVGTPGFDEQFF	TGCAGCGTTGGGACTCCAGGGTTCGATGAGCAGTTCTTC
TRBV7-6	.	TRBJ2-2	many	CASSYSGPNTGELFF	TGTGCCAGCAGCTACTCCGGGCCCAACACCGGGGAGCTGTTTTTT
TRBV27	TRBD1	TRBJ1-1	.	CASRRTGARTEAFF	TGTGCCAGCAGGAGGACAGGGGCGAGGACTGAAGCTTTCTTT
TRBV12-3/TRBV12-4	TRBD1	TRBJ1-5	many	CASSLGDRAGQPQHF	TGTGCCAGCAGTTTAGGAGACAGGGCGGGACAGCCCCAGCATTTT
TRBV4-3	.	TRBJ1-5	.	CASSPELGGQFQPQHF	TGCGCCAGCAGCCCAGAGCTGGGGGGGCAGTTTCAGCCCCAGCATTTT
TRBV20-1	TRBD1	TRBJ1-1	few	CSARGGTEAFF	TGCAGTGCCAGGGGGGGGACTGAAGCTTTCTTT
TRBV29-1	.	TRBJ1-1	.	CSATEAFF	TGCAGCGCCACTGAAGCTTTCTTT
TRBV7-6	TRBD2	TRBJ2-3	.	CASSVTSGRGSTDTQYF	TGTGCCAGCAGCGTCACTAGCGGGAGGGGAAGCACAGATACGCAGTATTTT